Shown below are 6 T cell receptor beta chains from a single sample sequenced in a study of regulatory T cells in long-lasting Graves disease. The time point here: newly diagnosed GD, antithyroid drugs for less than 3 months. There was RNA extracted from PBMCs, and the TCR library was made from it. iRepertoire HTBI primers and Arm-PCR of CDR3 regions built TCR beta libraries. TCRdb reprocessed the multiplex PCR reads via MiXCR and lists one record per CDR3 protein. This repertoire shows roughly 610,000 distinct CDR3 sequences, around 16% found once; its top ten account for about 12%. The data also belong to a second study, concerning T cells in Graves' hyperthyroidism and ophthalmopathy.

Sequenced material: peripheral blood mononuclear cells (PBMCs), taken at new diagnosis, from a patient treated with antithyroid drugs. These TCRs come from a man between 18 and 35 years old with Graves disease.

This clonotype was counted between two and nine times. This chain connects TRBV29-1 to TRBJ2-7, with 7 bases fitting TRBD1. Germline trimming cut 2 bases from V and 4 bases from J; bases unmatched to any gene: 5. Germline-derived CDR1 and CDR2 are SQVTM and ANQGSEA. The CDR3 is made up of 13 amino acids. The CDR3 reads CSVELRGWYEQYF. DNA for the CDR3: TGCAGCGTTGAACTCAGGGGGTGGTACGAGCAGTACTTC.

This clonotype was found a few times. The chain is built from TRBV7-6 and TRBJ1-2; a possible D gene is TRBD1 (6 bases). CDR1 SGHVS and CDR2 FNYEAQ come from the germline V gene. V was clipped by 1 base and J by 9 bases, with 18 bases between them. The CDR3 runs 15 residues. As DNA, the CDR3 is TGTGCCAGCAGCTTAGAAGGGAACGGCAGGGGAAGCTACACCTTC. Translation gives CASSLEGNGRGSYTF.

This chain links TRBV20-1 with TRBJ2-3; 7 nucleotides line up with TRBD2. Germline trimming cut 6 bases from V and 2 bases from J; bases unmatched to any gene: 8. Germline CDR1 reads DFQATT; CDR2 reads SNEGSKA (reference sequence). The CDR3 length is 14 residues. DNA of the CDR3: TGCAGTGCGGAGGTCGGGGGGTTCACAGATACGCAGTATTTT. It specifies CSAEVGGFTDTQYF.

This clonotype was detected ten times or more. This chain connects TRBV28 to TRBJ2-5; 8 bases match TRBD2. This CDR3 comprises 17 residues. With 8 bases clipped from V and 5 bases from J, the junction kept 19 bases outside the gene matches. In germline, CDR1 is MDHEN, CDR2 SYDVKM. This chain's CDR3 is CASCSLASGTSWETQYF. The DNA of the CDR3 is TGTGCCAGCTGTAGTTTAGCGTCCGGGACTAGTTGGGAGACCCAGTACTTC.

In regard to this clonotype: A far larger clone differs by one base, so this is likely a read error. The genes are TRBV12-3 or TRBV12-4 and TRBJ2-3; 10 nucleotides align to TRBD1. The DNA end favors TRBJ1-1, so the J call may be wrong. CDR3 length: 12 residues. The CDR3 nucleotides read TGTGCCACAGGGACAGGGGAGGCTCAAGCTTTCTTT. Amino acids: CATGTGEAQAFF.

The genes are TRBV30 and TRBJ2-5; 10 nucleotides align to TRBD2. The junction had 6 bases not matched to a gene; V was cut back by 4 bases and J by 10 bases. The CDR3 is 12 residues long. Per germline, CDR1 GTSNPN and CDR2 SVGIG (reference sequence). DNA for the CDR3: TGTGCCTGGACTAGCGGGAGTGCGGACCAGTACTTC. This sequence encodes CAWTSGSADQYF.